This T cell receptor (beta chain) was captured by sequencing in a study of blood T cell repertoires in COVID-19. V gave up 5 bases and J gave up 4 bases; unmatched junction bases: 4. The CDR3 contains 15 residues. The germline CDR1 and CDR2 sequences are WSHSY and SAAADI. Per the study methods: The assay estimated nucleated cells by amplifying reference gene primers. Sequencing used immunoSEQ multiplex PCR; TCRdb keeps in-frame clones, though not all of them. V, J and clone size are taken as reported in that table, and D and trimming were inferred from the DNA itself. Counted here are about 270,000 clones, approximately 88% occurring once; the ten biggest clones make up 0.95% to 1.5%.

This chain uses TRBV10-2 with TRBJ2-3, with 12 bases matching TRBD2. The sample was PBMCs or T cells enriched from blood (not recorded which). This TCR was recovered from a middle-aged woman with acute COVID-19. The CDR3 loop reads CASSLAGGQADTQYF. For the CDR3, the DNA is TGCGCCAGCAGTCTAGCGGGAGGGCAGGCAGATACGCAGTATTTT.